The TCR beta chain described here comes from a study of technical replicates of blood from a handful of donors. The repertoire was sequenced with immunoSEQ multiplex PCR; TCRdb's copy has only in-frame clones and lacks some. This table has about 84,000 clones, 95% to 98% appearing once. Trimming took off 6 bases at V and 0 bases at J, with 14 bases between the two ends. Per the germline V gene, CDR1 is SGHRS and CDR2 is YFSETQ. The length of the CDR3 is 15 residues. The V call is TRBV5-1, the J call TRBJ2-3; D call uncertain. Sequenced material: T cells isolated from PBMCs. The receptor's source is a human donor in good health. CDR3 bases: TGCGCCAGCAATACAGCCCCACCCAGCACAGATACGCAGTATTTT. Encoded protein: CASNTAPPSTDTQYF.